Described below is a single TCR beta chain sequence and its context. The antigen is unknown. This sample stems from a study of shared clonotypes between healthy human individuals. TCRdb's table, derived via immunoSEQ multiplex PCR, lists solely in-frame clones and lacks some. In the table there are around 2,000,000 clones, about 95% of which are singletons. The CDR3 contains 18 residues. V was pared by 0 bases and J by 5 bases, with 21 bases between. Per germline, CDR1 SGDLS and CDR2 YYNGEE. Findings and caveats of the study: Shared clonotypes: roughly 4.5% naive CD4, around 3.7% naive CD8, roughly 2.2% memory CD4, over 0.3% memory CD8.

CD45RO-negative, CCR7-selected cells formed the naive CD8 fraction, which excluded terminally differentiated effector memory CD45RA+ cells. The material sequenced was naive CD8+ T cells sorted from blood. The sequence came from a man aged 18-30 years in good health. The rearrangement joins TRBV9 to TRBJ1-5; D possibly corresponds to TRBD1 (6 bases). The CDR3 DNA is TGTGCCAGCAGCGTAGGGGCGGCGGCAGGGGTAAACGATCAGCCCCAGCATTTT. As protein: CASSVGAAAGVNDQPQHF.